This is a list of T cell receptor beta chains from one sample in a study of Graves' ophthalmopathy and Graves' hyperthyroidism. One entry per CDR3 protein results from TCRdb running MiXCR on the multiplex PCR reads. The table shows about 400,000 distinct CDR3 sequences, with 15% to 20% occurring only once. The specimen was peripheral blood. These receptors were obtained from a woman under 30 with Graves' ophthalmopathy. CDR3s include the opening cysteine and the closing phenylalanine or tryptophan. The order of the fields is clone size, V gene, J gene, D gene, CDR3 protein, CDR3 DNA. D genes are given only for firm matches. Some rows have no size entry. The others give once, few or many, or a class for an expanded clone.

many,TRBV7-9,TRBJ2-7,TRBD1,CASSRDRGNEQYF,TGTGCCAGCAGCAGGGACAGGGGGAACGAGCAGTACTTC
many,TRBV27,TRBJ2-6,-,CASSLGMRKAGANVLTF,TGTGCCAGCAGTTTGGGCATGAGGAAGGCTGGGGCCAACGTCCTGACTTTC
-,TRBV6-5,TRBJ1-2,-,CASSYFMASQEGYTF,TGTGCCAGCAGTTACTTTATGGCCAGCCAAGAAGGCTACACCTTC
-,TRBV6-1,TRBJ2-7,TRBD1,CASSDVPGQGYEQYF,TGTGCCAGCAGCGATGTACCGGGACAGGGATACGAGCAGTACTTC
many,TRBV19,TRBJ2-7,-,CASSLAHPEGRPYEQYF,TGTGCCAGTAGTCTTGCCCATCCAGAGGGGCGACCCTACGAGCAGTACTTC
many,TRBV28,TRBJ1-2,-,CASSSPRGGTYGYTF,TGTGCCAGCAGTTCCCCCCGGGGAGGCACCTATGGCTACACCTTC
many,TRBV7-2,TRBJ1-6,-,CASSWDGNSPLHF,TGTGCCAGCAGCTGGGACGGGAATTCACCCCTCCACTTT
many,TRBV28,TRBJ2-1,-,CASSLTPGSTIYNEQFF,TGTGCCAGCAGTTTAACTCCCGGGTCCACCATCTACAATGAGCAGTTCTTC
many,TRBV28,TRBJ1-2,-,CASSRRLEVDYGYTF,TGTGCCAGCAGCCGTAGATTGGAGGTCGACTATGGCTACACCTTC
many,TRBV28,TRBJ1-5,-,CASSNNQPQHF,TGTGCCAGCTCGAACAATCAGCCCCAGCATTTT
-,TRBV19,TRBJ2-7,-,CASRPGLPAHEQYF,TGTGCCAGTAGACCGGGACTCCCTGCCCACGAGCAGTACTTC
few,TRBV4-1,TRBJ1-6,-,CASSQPGGSSYNSPLHF,TGCGCCAGCAGCCAACCGGGGGGGAGCTCCTATAATTCACCCCTCCACTTT
many,TRBV7-3,TRBJ2-7,-,CASSFRGAISYEQYF,TGTGCCAGCAGCTTCAGGGGAGCGATATCCTACGAGCAGTACTTC
many,TRBV30,TRBJ1-2,-,CAWSGTVSYGYTF,TGTGCCTGGAGTGGGACAGTGTCATATGGCTACACCTTC
many,TRBV7-9,TRBJ2-7,-,CASSGEGEQYF,TGTGCCAGCAGCGGAGAGGGAGAGCAGTACTTC
many,TRBV11-1,TRBJ2-2,-,CASSSGTLRGSGELFF,TGTGCCAGCAGCTCCGGGACACTCCGAGGTTCCGGGGAGCTGTTTTTT
many,TRBV5-5,TRBJ1-1,-,CASSFRLGEAFF,TGTGCCAGCAGCTTCCGGTTAGGTGAAGCTTTCTTT
many,TRBV12-3/TRBV12-4,TRBJ2-2,TRBD1,CASSSTGGDRTGELFF,TGTGCCAGCAGTTCAACAGGGGGCGATCGGACCGGGGAGCTGTTTTTT
many,TRBV12-3/TRBV12-4,TRBJ1-1,TRBD1,CASSSSTGTEAFF,TGTGCCAGCAGTTCATCGACAGGGACTGAAGCTTTCTTT
many,TRBV11-2,TRBJ2-5,-,CASSPPPLETQYF,TGTGCCAGCAGCCCCCCCCCCTTAGAGACCCAGTACTTC
many,TRBV5-1,TRBJ2-7,TRBD2,CASSPLAGAAYEQYF,TGCGCCAGCAGCCCTTTGGCGGGAGCCGCCTACGAGCAGTACTTC
-,TRBV29-1,TRBJ1-1,-,CSGQNTEAFF,TGCAGCGGACAGAACACTGAAGCTTTCTTT
many,TRBV29-1,TRBJ2-5,-,CSVEDRQTRETQYF,TGCAGCGTTGAAGATCGGCAGACAAGGGAGACCCAGTACTTC
-,TRBV5-4,TRBJ1-5,-,CASSLAGTRGTNQPQHF,TGTGCCAGCAGCTTGGCCGGGACCAGGGGCACCAATCAGCCCCAGCATTTT
many,TRBV25-1,TRBJ1-1,-,CASSESARGTEAFF,TGTGCCAGCAGTGAATCGGCGAGGGGCACTGAAGCTTTCTTT
-,TRBV6-5,TRBJ1-2,-,CASSFDGGLGGYTF,TGTGCCAGCAGTTTTGATGGGGGGCTAGGTGGCTACACCTTC
many,TRBV7-9,TRBJ1-1,TRBD1,CASHGTGDRNTEAFF,TGTGCCAGCCACGGGACAGGGGATAGGAACACTGAAGCTTTCTTT
few,TRBV30,TRBJ2-5,-,CAWSVYSQETQYF,TGTGCCTGGAGTGTCTACAGCCAAGAGACCCAGTACTTC
-,TRBV7-2,TRBJ1-2,TRBD1,CASSLLDRGPWGYTF,TGTGCCAGCAGCTTACTGGACAGGGGACCTTGGGGCTACACCTTC
many,TRBV29-1,TRBJ1-1,-,CSVPAAEAFF,TGCAGCGTTCCCGCAGCCGAAGCTTTCTTT
once,TRBV6-2/TRBV6-3,TRBJ2-7,TRBD2,CASSSPLAGIYEQYF,TGTGCCAGCAGTTCACCTCTAGCGGGGATCTACGAGCAGTACTTC
many,TRBV11-2,TRBJ2-5,-,CASSLGTRVTQYF,TGTGCCAGCAGCTTAGGGACCAGGGTCACCCAGTACTTC
-,TRBV6-2/TRBV6-3,TRBJ1-5,-,CASSYPIEGHSNQPQHF,TGTGCCAGCAGTTACCCGATCGAGGGGCATAGCAATCAGCCCCAGCATTTT
many,TRBV7-2,TRBJ2-2,TRBD1,CASSVLPATGANTGELFF,TGTGCCAGCAGCGTCCTTCCGGCGACAGGGGCCAACACCGGGGAGCTGTTTTTT
many,TRBV4-3,TRBJ2-5,-,CASSSGTAGGTQYF,TGCGCCAGCAGCTCCGGGACGGCCGGCGGGACCCAGTACTTC
many,TRBV20-1,TRBJ1-5,-,CSARDHSGAGQPQHF,TGCAGTGCTAGAGATCATTCGGGCGCGGGACAGCCCCAGCATTTT
-,TRBV6-2/TRBV6-3,TRBJ1-5,TRBD1,CASSSGRDREWQPQHF,TGTGCCAGCAGTTCGGGGCGGGACAGGGAATGGCAGCCCCAGCATTTT
many,TRBV7-2,TRBJ1-5,-,CASLEGNGNQPQHF,TGTGCCAGCTTAGAGGGTAATGGGAATCAGCCCCAGCATTTT
many,TRBV28,TRBJ1-5,-,CASGRVSNQPQHF,TGTGCCAGCGGCAGGGTTAGTAATCAGCCCCAGCATTTT
many,TRBV20-1,TRBJ2-7,TRBD1,CSARSGQVQQYF,TGCAGTGCTAGATCCGGACAGGTCCAGCAGTACTTC
-,TRBV12-3/TRBV12-4,TRBJ1-5,-,CASSLRAYSNQPQHF,TGTGCCAGCAGTTTACGGGCCTATAGCAATCAGCCCCAGCATTTT
-,TRBV5-1,TRBJ1-5,-,CASRPNTEWPQHF,TGCGCCAGCAGGCCAAATACCGAATGGCCCCAGCATTTT
-,TRBV6-2/TRBV6-3,TRBJ1-1,-,CASSYSGRANTEAFF,TGTGCCAGCAGTTACTCGGGAAGGGCCAACACTGAAGCTTTCTTT
few,TRBV3-1,TRBJ1-2,TRBD1,CASSQGGAAGGIVGGYTF,TGTGCCAGCAGCCAAGGGGGAGCCGCAGGGGGCATAGTCGGTGGCTACACCTTC
-,TRBV7-2,TRBJ2-7,-,CASSPRLRTYEQYF,TGTGCCAGCAGCCCCCGTCTCAGAACCTACGAGCAGTACTTC
many,TRBV7-3,TRBJ2-5,TRBD1,CASSQGNRGRETQYF,TGTGCCAGCAGCCAGGGGAACAGGGGGCGCGAGACCCAGTACTTC
many,TRBV2,TRBJ2-7,-,CASSEGKGEQYF,TGTGCCAGCAGTGAAGGGAAAGGGGAGCAGTACTTC
many,TRBV15,TRBJ1-5,-,CATSSWFSNQPQHF,TGTGCCACCAGCAGTTGGTTTAGCAATCAGCCCCAGCATTTT
many,TRBV6-5,TRBJ1-6,TRBD1,CASSYEGQRNSPLHF,TGTGCCAGCAGTTACGAGGGACAGCGGAATTCACCCCTCCACTTT
many,TRBV11-2,TRBJ1-1,-,CASSLPGLGNTEAFF,TGTGCCAGCAGCCTCCCGGGACTGGGGAACACTGAAGCTTTCTTT
many,TRBV5-1,TRBJ1-3,TRBD1,CASSLEGTVGNTIYF,TGCGCCAGCAGCTTAGAGGGGACAGTTGGAAACACCATATATTTT
many,TRBV27,TRBJ1-5,-,CASSFSPRDQPQHF,TGTGCCAGCAGTTTTTCCCCCCGCGACCAGCCCCAGCATTTT
many,TRBV30,TRBJ2-7,TRBD1,CAWRTGGLDEQYF,TGTGCCTGGAGGACAGGGGGACTGGACGAGCAGTACTTC
many,TRBV30,TRBJ2-7,TRBD1,CAWSAQGAYYEQYF,TGTGCCTGGAGTGCTCAGGGGGCATACTACGAGCAGTACTTC
many,TRBV5-5,TRBJ1-5,-,CASSAGTHSNQPQHF,TGTGCCAGCAGCGCCGGGACACATAGCAATCAGCCCCAGCATTTT
many,TRBV11-2,TRBJ1-6,TRBD1,CASSPRAGTDSPLHF,TGTGCCAGCAGCCCCCGGGCAGGGACAGATTCACCCCTCCACTTT
few,TRBV12-3/TRBV12-4,TRBJ2-7,TRBD1,CASSRGQGGQQYF,TGTGCCAGCAGCCGTGGACAGGGCGGACAGCAGTACTTC
many,TRBV4-2,TRBJ1-1,-,CASSQDRATLNTEAFF,TGTGCCAGCAGCCAAGATAGAGCAACTTTGAACACTGAAGCTTTCTTT
many,TRBV29-1,TRBJ2-6,-,CSVEGVGANVLTF,TGCAGCGTTGAAGGGGTTGGGGCCAACGTCCTGACTTTC